This T cell receptor (beta chain) was recorded in a study of blood T cell repertoires in COVID-19. The repertoire was sequenced with immunoSEQ multiplex PCR; TCRdb's copy has only in-frame clones and lacks some. The data show about 86,000 clones, with roughly 80% seen just once and about 11% held by the top ten. The V segment lost 0 bases and the J segment 8 bases; nucleotides outside the gene matches: 5. This CDR3 is 15 amino acids long. Looked up from germline, CDR1 is SGHRS and CDR2 is YFSETQ. This chain uses TRBV5-1 with TRBJ1-6; 7 positions match TRBD1. The sequence came from a man between 65 and 85 years old with acute or convalescent COVID-19. The sequencing input was peripheral blood. The DNA of the CDR3 is TGCGCCAGCAGCTTGGTTTTAGGGGGCTATTCACCCCTCCACTTT. Encoded protein: CASSLVLGGYSPLHF.